What follows are 16 T cell receptor beta chains derived from one specimen sequenced in a study of CD8+ T cells in alopecia areata. cDNA prepared by RNA extraction and subsequent reverse transcription served as the template for sequencing. Sequenced by immunoSEQ multiplex PCR; TCRdb stores in-frame clones only, minus some. The sample lists 98,000 or so clones; almost 60% were seen once. The sequenced material came from CD8+ T cells sorted from blood. Receptors originate from a human donor in good health.

This clone was observed a handful of times. The rearrangement joins TRBV23-1 to TRBJ1-4; the D gene is possibly TRBD1 (5 bases). TRBV23-1 is reported as an ORF; its role is uncertain. Trimming removed 7 bases at V and 5 bases at J, with 20 bases between. The CDR3 runs 16 residues. CDR3 sequence reads: CASTHKGRTANEKLFF. CDR3 sequence (DNA): TGCGCCAGCACCCATAAGGGGAGGACGGCGAATGAAAAACTGTTTTTT.

This clone occurred many times. The rearrangement uses TRBV4-3 and TRBJ1-1; D remains unclear. Germline V gene sequence: CDR1 LGHNA, CDR2 YSLEER. The CDR3 sequence is 15 residues long. Trimming shortened V by 5 bases and J by 5 bases, and 18 bases separated the two germline ends. CDR3 sequence (DNA): TGCGCCAGCAGCTCGCAGACCGGACGCCCTACTGAAGCTTTCTTT. The encoded protein is CASSSQTGRPTEAFF.

This clone appeared a few times. The V call is TRBV5-4, the J call TRBJ1-1; D possibly corresponds to TRBD1 (5 bases). CDR3 size: 15 residues. V dropped 0 bases and J dropped 1 base, with 10 bases sitting between them. Per germline, CDR1 SGHNT and CDR2 YYREEE (reference sequence). CDR3 loop: CASSLETQGNTEAFF. CDR3 coding DNA: TGTGCCAGCAGCTTGGAGACTCAGGGGAACACTGAAGCTTTCTTT. Combining the CDR3 with reference TRBV5-4 and TRBJ1-1 gives the whole variable domain ETGVTQSPTHLIKTRGQQVTLRCSSQSGHNTVSWYQQALGQGPQFIFQYYREEENGRGNFPPRFSGLQFPNYSSELNVNALELDDSALYLCASSLETQGNTEAFFGQGTRLTVV.

V is TRBV10-3 and J is TRBJ2-7; D is tentatively TRBD1 or TRBD2 (5 bases each). Per germline, CDR1 ENHRY and CDR2 SYGVKD. The V gene lost 2 bases and the J gene lost 5 bases, with 13 bases spanning the gap. The CDR3 is 14 residues long. The CDR3 bases are TGTGCCATCAGTGAGCCAGGGAAGAGGGACGAGCAGTACTTC. Amino acids: CAISEPGKRDEQYF.

The chain joins TRBV7-6 to TRBJ1-6; D remains unclear. V lost 5 bases, J lost 6 bases, and 11 bases lay in between. The CDR3 loop spans 14 amino acids. The germline V gene encodes CDR1 SGHVS and CDR2 FNYEAQ. The CDR3 is CASSRTTGNSPLHF. As DNA, the CDR3 is TGTGCCAGCAGCCGAACGACGGGTAATTCACCCCTCCACTTT.

CDR3 region: CASSPGAGPSYEQYF. CDR3 DNA: TGTGCCAGCAGCCCGGGCGCAGGTCCTTCCTACGAGCAGTACTTC. The chain recombines TRBV5-6 with TRBJ2-7, with D unclear. The CDR3 runs 15 residues. Germline lookup yields CDR1 SGHDT and CDR2 YYEEEE. With 4 bases removed from V and 1 base from J, the gap between germline ends came to 15 bases.

This chain links TRBV29-1 with TRBJ2-7; D gene unclear. Looked up from germline, CDR1 is SQVTM and CDR2 is ANQGSEA. Trimming took off 3 bases at V and 2 bases at J, with 8 bases between the two ends. The CDR3 has 12 residues. The CDR3 is CSVEGFAYEQYF. CDR3 in DNA: TGCAGCGTTGAGGGGTTCGCCTACGAGCAGTACTTC.

This clone was counted between two and nine times. The gene calls are TRBV7-9 and TRBJ2-1, with D perhaps TRBD2 (5 bases). The CDR3 sequence is 15 residues long. Trimming cost V 5 bases and J 8 bases, with 19 bases left between them. The germline V gene encodes CDR1 SEHNR and CDR2 FQNEAQ (reference sequence). The CDR3: CASSPSMGARDEQFF. CDR3 bases: TGTGCCAGCAGCCCATCGATGGGTGCGAGGGATGAGCAGTTCTTC.

In the case of this clone: Mismatch with germline at one junction end may stem from a read error. The chain has TRBV19 and TRBJ1-1; D not resolved. Germline CDR1 LNHDA, CDR2 SQIVND (reference sequence). This CDR3 has 16 amino acids. The CDR3 loop is CASSPLARPGFTEASF. As DNA, the CDR3 is TGTGCCAGTTCGCCCTTGGCCCGACCGGGTTTTACTGAAGCTTCCTTT.

This chain connects TRBV13 to TRBJ2-3; the match to TRBD2 covers 8 bases. CDR1 is PRHDT, CDR2 FYEKMQ, per germline (reference sequence). The CDR3 runs 16 residues. V lost 6 bases, J lost 6 bases, and 14 bases stayed unmatched. For the CDR3, the DNA is TGTGCCAGCAGTACTCGCCGGCGGGGGGCGGAGGATACGCAGTATTTT. The encoded protein is CASSTRRRGAEDTQYF.

V is TRBV19 and J is TRBJ1-5, with D uncertain. The CDR3 is 14 amino acids. Germline CDR1 is LNHDA and CDR2 is SQIVND (reference sequence). With 5 bases removed from V and 5 bases from J, the gap between germline ends came to 13 bases. CDR3 loop: CASSVPLRDQPQHF. Written as DNA, the CDR3 is TGTGCCAGTAGTGTACCTCTGAGGGATCAGCCCCAGCATTTT.

The sample holds a few counts of this clone. This chain uses TRBV7-9 with TRBJ2-1; 12 bases line up with TRBD2. The length of the CDR3 is 16 residues. Germline-derived CDR1 and CDR2 are SEHNR and FQNEAQ (reference sequence). The V segment lost 5 bases and the J segment 3 bases; nucleotides outside the gene matches: 5. The CDR3 DNA reads TGTGCCAGCAGCGGCCGACTAGCGGGGGACTACAATGAGCAGTTCTTC. Translated: CASSGRLAGDYNEQFF.

The V call is TRBV9, the J call TRBJ1-2; D is perhaps TRBD1 (5 bases). Between the trimmed V and J ends, which lost 0 bases and 0 bases, there was a span of 15 bases. CDR1 SGDLS and CDR2 YYNGEE come from the germline V gene. The CDR3 has 17 residues. The CDR3 loop reads CASSVESDGDPNYGYTF. The CDR3 DNA is TGTGCCAGCAGCGTAGAAAGTGATGGGGACCCTAACTATGGCTACACCTTC.

The chain couples TRBV6-4 to TRBJ2-7; perhaps TRBD1 as D (5 bases). This CDR3 comprises 15 residues. Germline V gene sequence: CDR1 MRHNA, CDR2 SNTAGT. V was shortened by 2 bases and J by 4 bases, with 15 bases between the two germline ends. The CDR3 sequence: CASSDPPRGRYEQYF. The CDR3 DNA sequence: TGTGCCAGCAGTGACCCCCCAAGGGGCCGGTACGAGCAGTACTTC.

The genes are TRBV15 and TRBJ1-2; a possible D gene is TRBD1 (6 bases). Germline values: CDR1 LNHNV, CDR2 YYDKDF (reference sequence). Trimming cost V 2 bases and J 2 bases, with 18 bases left between them. The CDR3 totals 17 residues. CDR3 amino acids: CATSRPRGLERNYGYTF. CDR3 DNA: TGTGCCACCAGCAGACCTAGGGGGTTGGAGCGAAACTATGGCTACACCTTC.

The rearrangement links TRBV19 to TRBJ2-3; 8 bases are shared with TRBD1. The germline V gene has CDR1 LNHDA and CDR2 SQIVND (reference sequence). The CDR3 has 13 residues. The V segment lost 6 bases and the J segment 6 bases; nucleotides outside the gene matches: 5. In nucleotides, the CDR3 is TGTGCCAGTAGCCACAGGGGGTCGGATACGCAGTATTTT. Protein product: CASSHRGSDTQYF. The variable domain in full, with the rest retrieved from reference TRBV19 and TRBJ2-3, is DGGITQSPKYLFRKEGQNVTLSCEQNLNHDAMYWYRQDPGQGLRLIYYSQIVNDFQKGDIAEGYSVSREKKESFPLTVTSAQKNPTAFYLCASSHRGSDTQYFGPGTRLTVL.